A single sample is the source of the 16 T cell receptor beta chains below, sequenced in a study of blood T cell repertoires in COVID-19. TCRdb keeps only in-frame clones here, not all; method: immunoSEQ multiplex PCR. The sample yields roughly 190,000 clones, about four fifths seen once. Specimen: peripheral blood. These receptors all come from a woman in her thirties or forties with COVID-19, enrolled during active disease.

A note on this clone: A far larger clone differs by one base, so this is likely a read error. This chain's CDR3 is CASSLLAGGPNEQFF. In DNA, the CDR3 is TGTGCCAGCAGCTTACTAGCGGGAGGGCCCAATGAGCAGTTCTTC. V gene TRBV5-4 combines with J gene TRBJ2-1; 13 bases line up with TRBD2. The CDR3 length is 15 residues. V gave up 2 bases and J gave up 6 bases; unmatched junction bases: 2. Looked up from germline, CDR1 is SGHNT and CDR2 is YYREEE (reference sequence). The full variable domain, with the rest looked up from reference TRBV5-4 and TRBJ2-1, is ETGVTQSPTHLIKTRGQQVTLRCSSQSGHNTVSWYQQALGQGPQFIFQYYREEENGRGNFPPRFSGLQFPNYSSELNVNALELDDSALYLCASSLLAGGPNEQFFGPGTRLTVL.

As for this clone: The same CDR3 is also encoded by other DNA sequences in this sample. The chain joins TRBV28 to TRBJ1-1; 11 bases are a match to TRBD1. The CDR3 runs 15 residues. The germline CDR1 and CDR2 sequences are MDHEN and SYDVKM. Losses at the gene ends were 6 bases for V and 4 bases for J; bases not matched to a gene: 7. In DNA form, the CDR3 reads TGTGCCAGCAGCCTCCCGGGACAGGGGGGCACTGAAGCTTTCTTT. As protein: CASSLPGQGGTEAFF.

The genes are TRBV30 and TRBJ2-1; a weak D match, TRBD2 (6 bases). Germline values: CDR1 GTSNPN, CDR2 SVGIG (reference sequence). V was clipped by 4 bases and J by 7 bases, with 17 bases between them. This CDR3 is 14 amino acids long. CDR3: CAWKVVAAGNEQFF. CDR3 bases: TGTGCCTGGAAAGTGGTAGCGGCGGGGAATGAGCAGTTCTTC.

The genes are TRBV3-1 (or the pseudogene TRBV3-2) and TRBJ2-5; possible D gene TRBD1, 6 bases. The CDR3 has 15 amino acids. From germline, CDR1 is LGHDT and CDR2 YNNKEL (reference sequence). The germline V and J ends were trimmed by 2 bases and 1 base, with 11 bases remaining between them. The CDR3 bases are TGTGCCAGCAGCCAATGGGGGACACCCCAAGAGACCCAGTACTTC. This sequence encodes CASSQWGTPQETQYF.

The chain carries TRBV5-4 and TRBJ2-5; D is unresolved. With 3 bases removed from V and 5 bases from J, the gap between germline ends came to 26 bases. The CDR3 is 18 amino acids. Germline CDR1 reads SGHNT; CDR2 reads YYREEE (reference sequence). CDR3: CASSSRPPEVFREETQYF. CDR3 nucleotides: TGTGCCAGCAGCTCGAGGCCCCCTGAGGTATTCCGAGAGGAGACCCAGTACTTC. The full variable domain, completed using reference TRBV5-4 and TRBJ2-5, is ETGVTQSPTHLIKTRGQQVTLRCSSQSGHNTVSWYQQALGQGPQFIFQYYREEENGRGNFPPRFSGLQFPNYSSELNVNALELDDSALYLCASSSRPPEVFREETQYFGPGTRLLVL.

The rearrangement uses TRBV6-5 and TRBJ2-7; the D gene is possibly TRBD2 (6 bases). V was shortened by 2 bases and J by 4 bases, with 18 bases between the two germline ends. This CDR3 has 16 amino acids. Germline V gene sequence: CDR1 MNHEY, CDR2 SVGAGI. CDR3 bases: TGTGCCAGCAGTTACAGTCAGGGATGGGGGGTTTACGAGCAGTACTTC. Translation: CASSYSQGWGVYEQYF.

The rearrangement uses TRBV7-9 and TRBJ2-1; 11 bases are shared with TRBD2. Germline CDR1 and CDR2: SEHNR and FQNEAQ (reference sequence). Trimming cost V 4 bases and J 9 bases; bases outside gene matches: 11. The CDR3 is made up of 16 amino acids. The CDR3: CASSWPLAGESSEQFF. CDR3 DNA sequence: TGTGCCAGCAGCTGGCCACTAGCGGGAGAATCCTCTGAGCAGTTCTTC.

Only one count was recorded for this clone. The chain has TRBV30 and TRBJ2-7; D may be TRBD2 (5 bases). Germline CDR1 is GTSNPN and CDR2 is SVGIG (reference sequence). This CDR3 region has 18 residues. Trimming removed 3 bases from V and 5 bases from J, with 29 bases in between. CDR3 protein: CAWRSIGRRLAISDEQYF. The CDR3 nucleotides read TGTGCCTGGAGGAGTATAGGGCGGAGGTTGGCCATTTCCGACGAGCAGTACTTC.

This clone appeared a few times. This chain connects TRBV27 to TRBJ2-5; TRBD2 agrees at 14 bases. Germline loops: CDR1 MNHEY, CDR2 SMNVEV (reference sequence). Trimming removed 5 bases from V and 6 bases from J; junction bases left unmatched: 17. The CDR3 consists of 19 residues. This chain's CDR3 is CASSPRGTSGSRGLKTQYF. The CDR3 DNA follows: TGTGCCAGCAGTCCCCGAGGGACTAGCGGGAGTAGGGGGTTGAAGACCCAGTACTTC.

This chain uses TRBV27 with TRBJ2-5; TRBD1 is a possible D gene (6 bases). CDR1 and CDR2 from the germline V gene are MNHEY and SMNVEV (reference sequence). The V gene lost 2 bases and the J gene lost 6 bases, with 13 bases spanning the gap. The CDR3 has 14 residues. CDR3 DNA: TGTGCCAGCAGTTTAAAGGCAGGGGTCAAGACCCAGTACTTC. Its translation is CASSLKAGVKTQYF.

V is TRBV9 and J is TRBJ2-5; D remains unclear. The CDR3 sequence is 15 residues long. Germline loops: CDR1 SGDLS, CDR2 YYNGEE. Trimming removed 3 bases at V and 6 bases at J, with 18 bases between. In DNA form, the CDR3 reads TGTGCCAGCAGCGGCCTGACACTGGGTGGGCAGACCCAGTACTTC. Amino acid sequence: CASSGLTLGGQTQYF.

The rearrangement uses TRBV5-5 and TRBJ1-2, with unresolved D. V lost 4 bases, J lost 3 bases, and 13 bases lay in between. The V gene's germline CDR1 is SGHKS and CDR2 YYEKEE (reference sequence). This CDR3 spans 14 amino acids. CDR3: CASSAESSYYGYTF. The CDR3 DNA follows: TGTGCCAGCAGCGCGGAGAGTTCGTACTATGGCTACACCTTC.

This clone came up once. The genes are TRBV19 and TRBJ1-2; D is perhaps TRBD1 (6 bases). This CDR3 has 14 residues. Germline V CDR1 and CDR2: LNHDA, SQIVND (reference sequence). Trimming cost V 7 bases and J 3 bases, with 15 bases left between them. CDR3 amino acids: CASNWRQGYYGYTF. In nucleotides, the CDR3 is TGTGCCAGTAACTGGAGGCAGGGGTACTATGGCTACACCTTC.

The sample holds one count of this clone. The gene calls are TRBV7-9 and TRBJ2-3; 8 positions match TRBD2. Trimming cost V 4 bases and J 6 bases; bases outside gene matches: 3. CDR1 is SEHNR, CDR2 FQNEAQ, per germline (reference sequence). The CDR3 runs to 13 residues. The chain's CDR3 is CASSYGGVDTQYF. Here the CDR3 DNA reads TGTGCCAGCAGCTACGGGGGGGTGGATACGCAGTATTTT.

The CDR3 is CASSFPPYNEQFF. CDR3 nucleotide sequence: TGTGCCAGCAGTTTCCCCCCGTACAATGAGCAGTTCTTC. This chain uses TRBV28 with TRBJ2-1, with D unresolved. Trimming took 3 bases from V and 4 from J, leaving 7 bases between them. CDR1 and CDR2 (germline): MDHEN, SYDVKM. This CDR3 has 13 amino acids.

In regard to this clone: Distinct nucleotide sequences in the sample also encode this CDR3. Written as DNA, the CDR3 is TGTGCCAGCAGCTTTCAGGGTGGCACAGATACGCAGTATTTT. This translates into CASSFQGGTDTQYF. V is TRBV7-2 and J is TRBJ2-3; a possible D gene is TRBD1 (5 bases). The CDR3 loop spans 14 amino acids. V lost 3 bases to trimming and J lost 1 base, with 8 bases between them. Germline loops: CDR1 SGHTA, CDR2 FQGNSA.